The next 5 T cell receptor beta chains were all read from a single sample in a study of cytomegalovirus exposure and HLA in healthy donors. It was with 60 Vbeta and 13 Jbeta primers that the PCR ran. TCRdb keeps only in-frame clones here, not all; method: immunoSEQ multiplex PCR. This sample has roughly 170,000 clones, with about 79% found just once. Sequencing input: PBMCs. The receptors were sampled from a girl aged 2-10 years in good health and CMV-seropositive.

This sequence joins TRBV28 and TRBJ1-1, with no clear D. The germline CDR1 and CDR2 sequences are MDHEN and SYDVKM. This CDR3 has 15 residues. V was trimmed by 4 bases and J by 1 base, leaving 13 bases between them. CDR3 amino acids: CASSWVATKNTEAFF. For the CDR3, the DNA is TGTGCCAGCAGTTGGGTCGCGACAAAGAACACTGAAGCTTTCTTT.

This chain joins TRBV11-3 and TRBJ2-5; a possible D gene is TRBD2 (6 bases). The J call may be wrong; the DNA end is better matched by TRBJ2-7. The CDR3 totals 13 residues. Germline CDR1 SGHNT, CDR2 YENEEA. CDR3 amino acids: CASSQGLSYEQYF. The CDR3 region has the DNA TGTGCCAGCAGCCAGGGACTTTCCTACGAGCAGTACTTC.

This clone was counted a single time. The genes are TRBV19 and TRBJ1-3, with TRBD1 matching over 9 bases. Trimming took 5 bases from V and 0 from J; bases not matched to a gene: 5. The CDR3 is 16 amino acids. Germline values: CDR1 LNHDA, CDR2 SQIVND (reference sequence). The CDR3 sequence: CASSSTGGLSGNTIYF. In DNA form, the CDR3 reads TGTGCCAGTAGTTCGACAGGGGGTCTCTCTGGAAACACCATATATTTT.

The V call is TRBV7-2, the J call TRBJ2-1; D gene ambiguous. Trimming removed 5 bases at V and 2 bases at J, with 4 bases between. This CDR3 comprises 12 residues. Germline values: CDR1 SGHTA, CDR2 FQGNSA. Here the CDR3 reads CASSPTYNEQFF. The CDR3 nucleotides read TGTGCCAGCAGCCCCACCTACAATGAGCAGTTCTTC. Based on the CDR3 plus reference TRBV7-2 and TRBJ2-1, the full variable domain is GAGVSQSPSNKVTEKGKDVELRCDPISGHTALYWYRQSLGQGLEFLIYFQGNSAPDKSGLPSDRFSAERTGGSVSTLTIQRTQQEDSAVYLCASSPTYNEQFFGPGTRLTVL.

The chain links TRBV4-1 to TRBJ2-6; 9 bases map to TRBD1. The CDR3 loop spans 19 amino acids. Unmatched junction bases numbered 9, after V lost 2 bases and J lost 1 base. The germline V gene has CDR1 MGHRA and CDR2 YSYEKL. The CDR3 region has the DNA TGCGCCAGCAGCCAATCCCTAGGGACAGGGAGGTCTGGGGCCAACGTCCTGACTTTC. Translating it yields CASSQSLGTGRSGANVLTF.